The 5 T cell receptor beta chains in this list originate from one sample, sequenced in a study of radiation and T cells in renal cell carcinoma. Using immunoSEQ multiplex PCR, the repertoire was profiled, and TCRdb retains in-frame clones only, with some absent. Counted here are tens of thousands of clones, approximately 86% occurring once; the ten biggest clones make up 22%. The time point is: blood 2 weeks post-SBRT. Treatment given: 15 Gy SBRT to primary tumor, nephrectomy 4 weeks later. Sample: blood, taken from a patient whose treatment included radiotherapy and nephrectomy. The receptors here all came from a woman aged 45 to 65 with renal cell carcinoma.

The genes are TRBV28 and TRBJ2-3; possibly TRBD2 for D (5 bases). Germline V gene sequence: CDR1 MDHEN, CDR2 SYDVKM. The CDR3 totals 14 residues. The V end lost 6 bases, the J end lost 4 bases, and 14 bases lay between the germline ends. CDR3 region: CASRTGRGSDTQYF. CDR3 in DNA: TGTGCCAGCAGGACCGGGCGAGGGTCAGATACGCAGTATTTT.

The V call is TRBV11-3, the J call TRBJ2-1; no reliable D call. V lost 4 bases to trimming and J lost 0 bases, with 4 bases between them. Germline V gene data show CDR1 as SGHNT and CDR2 as YENEEA. CDR3 length equals 13 residues. CDR3 in amino acids: CASSYSSYNEQFF. The CDR3 DNA reads TGTGCCAGCAGCTACAGCTCCTACAATGAGCAGTTCTTC.

This clone was counted a few times. The V call is TRBV5-1, the J call TRBJ1-4, with D maybe TRBD1 (5 bases). CDR1 and CDR2 (germline): SGHRS, YFSETQ. V was shortened by 5 bases and J by 6 bases, with 11 bases between the two germline ends. There are 13 residues in the CDR3. This chain's CDR3 is CASSPRGDEKLFF. The CDR3 region has the DNA TGCGCCAGCAGTCCTCGGGGGGATGAAAAACTGTTTTTT.

The chain has TRBV9 and TRBJ2-5; TRBD2 might be the D (5 bases). The CDR3 is 15 residues long. The germline gives CDR1 SGDLS, CDR2 YYNGEE. With 0 bases removed from V and 5 bases from J, the gap between germline ends came to 14 bases. DNA for the CDR3: TGTGCCAGCAGCGTAGGCCCTAGCACGGGGGAGACCCAGTACTTC. It is translated as CASSVGPSTGETQYF.

A remark on this clone: Germline and junction disagree at one end, which may indicate a read error. The gene calls are TRBV20-1 and TRBJ1-1; D is perhaps TRBD1 (6 bases). This CDR3 has 11 amino acids. Per germline, CDR1 DFQATT and CDR2 SNEGSKA (reference sequence). The CDR3 loop reads CSARRGLQGNF. The CDR3 coding sequence is TGCAGTGCTAGACGAGGACTACAGGGAAATTTT.